A single sample is the source of the 10 T cell receptor beta chains below, sequenced in a study of blood T cell repertoires in COVID-19. Repertoires were generated with immunoSEQ multiplex PCR, while TCRdb's copy carries only in-frame clones and drops some. This sample carries about 410,000 clones, roughly 87% of them seen once, and the ten largest clones take 0.6% to 0.7%. Material for sequencing was PBMCs or T cells enriched from blood (not recorded which). The receptor set was obtained from a man younger than 30 who had recovered from COVID-19.

The J gene is TRBJ2-7, the V gene TRBV18; 12 bases line up with TRBD2. Unmatched junction bases numbered 3, after V lost 2 bases and J lost 4 bases. CDR1 and CDR2 (germline): KGHSH, LQKENI. The CDR3 is made up of 15 amino acids. CDR3 DNA: TGTGCCAGCTCACCAAATCTAGCGGGAGGGTACGAGCAGTACTTC. Its protein is CASSPNLAGGYEQYF.

Comment on this clone: Other DNA sequences in this specimen translate into the identical CDR3. The gene calls are TRBV5-1 and TRBJ1-4; the D is unclear. Germline CDR1 SGHRS, CDR2 YFSETQ. The germline V and J ends were trimmed by 0 bases and 2 bases, with 8 bases remaining between them. The CDR3 has 15 residues. In DNA, the CDR3 is TGCGCCAGCAGCTTGGCAGGAACTACTAATGAAAAACTGTTTTTT. Protein product: CASSLAGTTNEKLFF.

The chain links TRBV29-1 to TRBJ2-1; 7 bases map to TRBD2. From germline, CDR1 is SQVTM and CDR2 ANQGSEA. This CDR3 comprises 13 residues. The ends lost 6 bases at V and 3 bases at J; junction bases unmatched: 5. CDR3 in amino acids: CSVASGLYNEQFF. The CDR3 DNA reads TGCAGCGTGGCTAGCGGTCTCTACAATGAGCAGTTCTTC.

The genes are TRBV5-5 and TRBJ1-2, with D possibly matching TRBD1 (5 bases). CDR3 length equals 15 residues. V lost 0 bases and J lost 5, with 14 bases in between. Germline loops: CDR1 SGHKS, CDR2 YYEKEE (reference sequence). The CDR3 loop is CASSLGGQTVYGYTF. Written as DNA, the CDR3 is TGTGCCAGCAGCTTGGGGGGCCAGACAGTTTATGGCTACACCTTC. The entire variable domain, with the rest obtained from reference TRBV5-5 and TRBJ1-2, is as follows: DAGVTQSPTHLIKTRGQQVTLRCSPISGHKSVSWYQQVLGQGPQFIFQYYEKEERGRGNFPDRFSARQFPNYSSELNVNALLLGDSALYLCASSLGGQTVYGYTFGSGTRLTVV.

The chain couples TRBV20-1 to TRBJ1-5, with TRBD1 identical over 9 bases. CDR1 and CDR2 from the germline V gene are DFQATT and SNEGSKA (reference sequence). The CDR3 totals 16 residues. V trimming: 5 bases; J trimming: 2 bases; junction bases outside the gene matches: 10. The CDR3 loop reads CSAGGTGILGNQPQHF. The CDR3 DNA is TGCAGTGCTGGTGGGACAGGGATACTAGGCAATCAGCCCCAGCATTTT.

The chain carries TRBV6-5 and TRBJ2-7; TRBD2 agrees at 10 bases. The junction had 3 bases not matched to a gene; V was cut back by 5 bases and J by 2 bases. CDR1 and CDR2 (germline): MNHEY, SVGAGI. The CDR3 is made up of 14 amino acids. The CDR3 nucleotides are TGTGCCAGCAGTAGGACTAGCGGCCCCTACGAGCAGTACTTC. It is translated as CASSRTSGPYEQYF.

The CDR3 coding sequence is TGTGCCAGCAGCCCTCACGCCCGGAGAGCCCCAAGAAACGAGCAGTACTTC. Translation: CASSPHARRAPRNEQYF. This chain uses TRBV28 with TRBJ2-7, with no clear D. V dropped 6 bases and J dropped 5 bases, with 26 bases sitting between them. Germline CDR1 reads MDHEN; CDR2 reads SYDVKM. The CDR3 loop spans 17 amino acids.

This clone was counted once. The chain has TRBV11-3 and TRBJ2-5, with TRBD1 matching over 9 bases. Germline values: CDR1 SGHNT, CDR2 YENEEA. CDR3 length: 15 residues. V lost 2 bases to trimming and J lost 4 bases; unmatched junction nucleotides: 5. CDR3 in amino acids: CASSLIGQGIETQYF. The CDR3 DNA follows: TGTGCCAGCAGCTTAATCGGACAGGGGATAGAGACCCAGTACTTC.

The CDR3 here is CASSLGQMNTEAFF. CDR3 DNA sequence: TGTGCCAGCAGCTTAGGACAGATGAACACTGAAGCTTTCTTT. The V gene is TRBV7-3, the J gene TRBJ1-1; D possibly corresponds to TRBD1 (6 bases). The V end was cut by 2 bases, the J end by 0 bases, with 7 bases between. The germline CDR1 and CDR2 sequences are SGHTA and FQGTGA. The CDR3 totals 14 residues.

This chain links TRBV6-5 with TRBJ2-1, with D perhaps matching TRBD1 (5 bases). V was trimmed by 6 bases and J by 5 bases, leaving 14 bases between them. The V gene's germline CDR1 is MNHEY and CDR2 SVGAGI. The CDR3 consists of 14 residues. CDR3 residues: CASRTVGHDNEQFF. In DNA, the CDR3 is TGTGCCAGCAGGACAGTAGGACACGACAATGAGCAGTTCTTC.